The T cell receptor beta chain described here comes from a study of shared clonotypes between healthy human individuals. Study results and limitations: Clonotype sharing among donors was expected to depend on sequencing depth.

With regard to this clone: Its antigen is not identified. Other DNA sequences in this specimen translate into the identical CDR3.

Clones were sequenced by immunoSEQ multiplex PCR, and TCRdb holds only the in-frame ones, with some missing. The top ten hold under 0.45% of the sample, which has about 2.3 million clones, roughly 93% seen once. CDR3 size: 15 residues. Deletions cut 4 bases from V and 0 bases from J, with 12 bases between. Per the germline V gene, CDR1 is SGHRS and CDR2 is YFSETQ. The chain recombines TRBV5-1 with TRBJ2-3; a weak D match, TRBD2 (6 bases). This TCR derives from a young man in good health. Some clones in this sample may be carry-over from other donors' samples. What was sequenced was naive CD4+ T cells from PBMCs. The subset: CD45RA+ positively selected. CDR3 loop: CASSPTGGSTDTQYF. For the CDR3, the DNA is TGCGCCAGCAGCCCCACTGGGGGGAGCACAGATACGCAGTATTTT.